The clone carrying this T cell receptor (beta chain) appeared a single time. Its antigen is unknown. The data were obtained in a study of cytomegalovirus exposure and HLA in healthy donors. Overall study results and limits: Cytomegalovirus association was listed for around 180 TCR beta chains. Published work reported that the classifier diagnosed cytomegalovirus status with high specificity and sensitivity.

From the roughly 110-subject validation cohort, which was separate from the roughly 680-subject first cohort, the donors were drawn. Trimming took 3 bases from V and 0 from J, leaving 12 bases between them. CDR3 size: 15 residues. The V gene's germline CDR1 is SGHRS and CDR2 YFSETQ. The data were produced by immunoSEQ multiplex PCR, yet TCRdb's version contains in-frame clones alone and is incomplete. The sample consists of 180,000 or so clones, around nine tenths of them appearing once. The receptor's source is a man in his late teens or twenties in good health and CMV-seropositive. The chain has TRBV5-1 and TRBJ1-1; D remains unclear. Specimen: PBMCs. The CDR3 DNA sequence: TGCGCCAGCAGCTCACTAGGGAACATGAACACTGAAGCTTTCTTT. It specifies CASSSLGNMNTEAFF. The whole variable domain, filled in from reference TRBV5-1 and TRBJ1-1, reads KAGVTQTPRYLIKTRGQQVTLSCSPISGHRSVSWYQQTPGQGLQFLFEYFSETQRNKGNFPGRFSGRQFSNSRSEMNVSTLELGDSALYLCASSSLGNMNTEAFFGQGTRLTVV.